Listed below are T cell receptor beta chains from one sample, sequenced in a study of T cells in narcolepsy. The table came from immunoSEQ multiplex PCR; TCRdb's copy has only in-frame clones and leaves some out. This table holds 25,000 to 30,000 clones, 70% to 85% found once. Input material: memory (CD45RA-) CD4+ T cells from blood. These receptors originate from a human donor in good health. CDR3s include the opening cysteine and the closing phenylalanine or tryptophan. The D gene is left open where the match is weak. Size tells how often a clone was seen (once, few, many) or the class of an expanded clone, and some rows leave it out.

cdr3_nt,cdr3_aa,clone_size,j_call,d_call,v_call
TGCGCCAGCAGCTCAGCGGGACTCCAAGAGACCCAGTACTTC,CASSSAGLQETQYF,.,TRBJ2-5,TRBD2,TRBV5-1
TGTGCCAGCTCCCGGGACGGACAATCCTATGGCTACACCTTC,CASSRDGQSYGYTF,.,TRBJ1-2,.,TRBV7-9
TGTGCCAGCAGTCGTAGGGCGGGAGGAAGGAACAATGAGCAGTTCTTC,CASSRRAGGRNNEQFF,.,TRBJ2-1,TRBD2,TRBV27
TGTGCCAGCAGCTTGGGACGGGAGAATCAGCCCCAGCATTTT,CASSLGRENQPQHF,.,TRBJ1-5,.,TRBV7-3
TGCGCCAGCAGCGCTAGCGGGATGATAGATACGCAGTATTTT,CASSASGMIDTQYF,.,TRBJ2-3,TRBD2,TRBV10-1
TGCGCCAGCAGCTTCCAGGGGGGGCCGGGCGAGCAGTACTTC,CASSFQGGPGEQYF,.,TRBJ2-7,.,TRBV5-1
TGTGCTAGTGGTCCCCGGGGCGGGACGGAGAACATTCAGTACTTC,CASGPRGGTENIQYF,.,TRBJ2-4,.,TRBV12-5
TGTGCCAGCAGCAAACAGGGGCGGGACAATGAGCAGTTCTTC,CASSKQGRDNEQFF,.,TRBJ2-1,TRBD1,TRBV7-2
TGTGCCAGCAGCGTAGCGGCCAGGGGTGAAAAACTGTTTTTT,CASSVAARGEKLFF,.,TRBJ1-4,.,TRBV9
TGTGCCATCAGTGAAGGACAGGGTTCCTACAATGAGCAGTTCTTC,CAISEGQGSYNEQFF,.,TRBJ2-1,TRBD1,TRBV10-3
TGTGCCAGTAGTTGGCCCCCCGCGCCAGGGTCCACCGGGGAGCTGTTTTTT,CASSWPPAPGSTGELFF,.,TRBJ2-2,.,TRBV19
TGTGCCAGCAGTTTTGCCCCCGGGGAGCAGTACTTC,CASSFAPGEQYF,.,TRBJ2-7,.,TRBV27
TGTGCCTGGAGCCCCCCATGGGGTCTCCATGGCTACACCTTC,CAWSPPWGLHGYTF,.,TRBJ1-2,.,TRBV30
TGCGCCAGCAGTGAGTCGTGGGACCGCTCTGGAAACACCATATATTTT,CASSESWDRSGNTIYF,few,TRBJ1-3,.,TRBV10-2
TGTGCCAGCAGTATCAGAACGGGGCGAGAGCAGTACTTC,CASSIRTGREQYF,.,TRBJ2-7,.,TRBV28
TGCGCCAGCAGCCCGAGGTTAGCGGGAACCTCCTCCTACGTTGGGCAGTACTTC,CASSPRLAGTSSYVGQYF,.,TRBJ2-7,TRBD2,TRBV4-1
TGTGCCAGCAGTGGTCACAGCTCCTCTGGAAACACCATATATTTT,CASSGHSSSGNTIYF,.,TRBJ1-3,.,TRBV6-1
TGTGCCAGCAGCTCTGGACAGGGCACAGATACGCAGTATTTT,CASSSGQGTDTQYF,.,TRBJ2-3,TRBD1,TRBV7-2
TGCGCCAGCAGCGGAAAAACCGGGACAGGGGATTTGGCTTTCTTT,CASSGKTGTGDLAFF,.,TRBJ1-1,TRBD1,TRBV5-1
TGCAGCGCTGGGGCCAGTTCCTACGAGCAGTACTTC,CSAGASSYEQYF,.,TRBJ2-7,.,TRBV29-1
TGTGCCAGCGGCTCCTACGAGCAGTACTTC,CASGSYEQYF,.,TRBJ2-7,.,TRBV28
TGTGCCTGGAGACGGGACCTTGCGACCTACGAGCAGTACTTC,CAWRRDLATYEQYF,.,TRBJ2-7,.,TRBV30
TGTGCCAGCAGTTTAACCGGGGGAGGTAAAGGGGCCAACGTCCTGACTTTC,CASSLTGGGKGANVLTF,.,TRBJ2-6,.,TRBV28
TGTGCCAGCAGCCCCTTTCATTCGACAGATACGCAGTATTTT,CASSPFHSTDTQYF,few,TRBJ2-3,.,TRBV7-3
TGTGCCAGCAGATTGGACAGCTACACCGGGGAGCTGTTTTTT,CASRLDSYTGELFF,.,TRBJ2-2,.,TRBV5-4
TGTGCCAGCTCAGAGACACGGGACGGGGAGCTGTTTTTT,CASSETRDGELFF,.,TRBJ2-2,.,TRBV18
TGTGCCAGCAGCTTCCCCCAGGGGGCAGGGGAGACCCAGTACTTC,CASSFPQGAGETQYF,.,TRBJ2-5,TRBD1,TRBV5-4
TGTGCCAGCAGCTTAGGGGGGTTGGGGCGCGAAAAACTGTTTTTT,CASSLGGLGREKLFF,few,TRBJ1-4,.,TRBV7-8
TGTGCCAGCTCACCGTTCCAAGGACAGGTTAGGAACACTGAAGCTTTCTTT,CASSPFQGQVRNTEAFF,.,TRBJ1-1,TRBD1,TRBV18
TGTGCCAGCAGTGAAAGGCACAACACCGGGGAGCTGTTTTTT,CASSERHNTGELFF,.,TRBJ2-2,.,TRBV6-1
TGTGCCAGCAGCCAAGGGGTAGGCGGACTAGAGGCCCATACGCAGTATTTT,CASSQGVGGLEAHTQYF,.,TRBJ2-3,TRBD2,TRBV14
TGTGCCAGCTCACCACGGCAAGGGGTGGAGAACACTGAAGCTTTCTTT,CASSPRQGVENTEAFF,.,TRBJ1-1,.,TRBV18
TGTGCCTCCACGACAGGTCTGGCCTCCTACGAGCAGTACTTC,CASTTGLASYEQYF,.,TRBJ2-7,.,TRBV30
TGTGCCAGCCTAGGGGGTCACGGAGGGAATCAAGAGACCCAGTACTTC,CASLGGHGGNQETQYF,once,TRBJ2-5,.,TRBV28
TGTGCCAGCAGTCGGACAGGGAGCAATCAGCCCCAGCATTTT,CASSRTGSNQPQHF,once,TRBJ1-5,TRBD1,TRBV6-5
TGTGCCAGCAGCCCGAGGACTGCCAGTGATGAGCAGTTCTTC,CASSPRTASDEQFF,few,TRBJ2-1,.,TRBV6-5
TGTGCCAGCAGCGACGCGGGGGGCCGGGGAGAGACCCAGTACTTC,CASSDAGGRGETQYF,.,TRBJ2-5,TRBD2,TRBV7-2
TGTGCCAGCAGCTTGGGGACAGGGGCCGGCTACACCTTC,CASSLGTGAGYTF,.,TRBJ1-2,TRBD1,TRBV5-4
TGTGCCAGCAGGATAGCGGGAGGCGACAATGAGCAGTTCTTC,CASRIAGGDNEQFF,.,TRBJ2-1,TRBD2,TRBV28
TGCGCCAGCAGCTTGACTACAGGGTCTAGCACAGATACGCAGTATTTT,CASSLTTGSSTDTQYF,.,TRBJ2-3,.,TRBV5-1
TGCAGTGCTAGAGATTGGGAGACCCAGTACTTC,CSARDWETQYF,.,TRBJ2-5,.,TRBV20-1
TGTGCCATCAGTGAGTCTCGTTACGAGCAGTACTTC,CAISESRYEQYF,.,TRBJ2-7,.,TRBV10-3
TGTGCCTGGGGACAGACCACCCCCGAGACCCAGTACTTC,CAWGQTTPETQYF,.,TRBJ2-5,.,TRBV30
TGTGCCAGCAGCAAAGTCGGAGGACTTAATGAGCAGTTCTTC,CASSKVGGLNEQFF,.,TRBJ2-1,.,TRBV21-1
TGTGCCAGTAGTATAAGAGGGCGGGGGGGCTACAATGAGCAGTTCTTC,CASSIRGRGGYNEQFF,.,TRBJ2-1,TRBD2,TRBV19
TGTGCCAGCAGTTTCGGACAGAGAGATCAGCCCCAGCATTTT,CASSFGQRDQPQHF,.,TRBJ1-5,.,TRBV27
TGTGCCAGCAGCCCAGGGATAAGCGGGGGGGCCGTCAAAAACATTCAGTACTTC,CASSPGISGGAVKNIQYF,few,TRBJ2-4,TRBD2,TRBV7-9
TGCAGTGCTCGGACAGGGGACGAGCAGTACTTC,CSARTGDEQYF,.,TRBJ2-7,TRBD1,TRBV20-1
TGTGCCAGCAGCCAGCGGGACCTCCCTTACAATGAGCAGTTCTTC,CASSQRDLPYNEQFF,once,TRBJ2-1,TRBD2,TRBV5-6
TGTGCCAGCAGCCCGAGGGTCTCCTACAATGAGCAGTTCTTC,CASSPRVSYNEQFF,.,TRBJ2-1,.,TRBV9
TGTGCCAGCAGAATGACTAGCAGTTACGAGCAGTACTTC,CASRMTSSYEQYF,.,TRBJ2-7,TRBD2,TRBV2
TGTGCCAGCTCACCATCGGCGGGGGAACACAATGAGCAGTTCTTC,CASSPSAGEHNEQFF,.,TRBJ2-1,TRBD2,TRBV18
TGTGCCAGCAGTTCCACACACGGCGAGCAGTACTTC,CASSSTHGEQYF,.,TRBJ2-7,.,TRBV27
TGTGCCAGCAGCAGCCGACAGGGGAACACCGGGGAGCTGTTTTTT,CASSSRQGNTGELFF,.,TRBJ2-2,TRBD1,TRBV9
TGCGCCAGCAGCTTGGAAGATACGCAGTATTTT,CASSLEDTQYF,.,TRBJ2-3,.,TRBV5-1